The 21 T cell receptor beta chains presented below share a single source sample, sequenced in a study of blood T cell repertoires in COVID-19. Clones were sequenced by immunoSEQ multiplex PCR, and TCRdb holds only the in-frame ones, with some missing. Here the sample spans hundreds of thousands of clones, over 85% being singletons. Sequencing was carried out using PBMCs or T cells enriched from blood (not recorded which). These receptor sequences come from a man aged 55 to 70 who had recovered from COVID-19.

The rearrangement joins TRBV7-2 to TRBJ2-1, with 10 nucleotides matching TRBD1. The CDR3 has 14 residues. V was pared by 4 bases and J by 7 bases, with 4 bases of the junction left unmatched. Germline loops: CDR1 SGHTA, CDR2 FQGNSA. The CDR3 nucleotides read TGTGCCAGCAGCTCTGACAGGGGGCGTAATGAGCAGTTCTTC. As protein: CASSSDRGRNEQFF.

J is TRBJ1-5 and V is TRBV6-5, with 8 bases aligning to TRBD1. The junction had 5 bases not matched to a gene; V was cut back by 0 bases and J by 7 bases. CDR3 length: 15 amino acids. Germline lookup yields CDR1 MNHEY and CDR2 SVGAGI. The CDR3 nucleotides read TGTGCCAGCAGTTACTCCGGACAGGGAGGGCAGCCCCAGCATTTT. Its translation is CASSYSGQGGQPQHF.

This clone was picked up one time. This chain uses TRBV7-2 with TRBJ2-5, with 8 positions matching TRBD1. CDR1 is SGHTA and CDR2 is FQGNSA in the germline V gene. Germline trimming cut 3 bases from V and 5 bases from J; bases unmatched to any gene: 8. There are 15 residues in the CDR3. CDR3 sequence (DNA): TGTGCCAGCAGCTTTCTTCAGGGGGCTCTGGAGACCCAGTACTTC. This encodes CASSFLQGALETQYF.

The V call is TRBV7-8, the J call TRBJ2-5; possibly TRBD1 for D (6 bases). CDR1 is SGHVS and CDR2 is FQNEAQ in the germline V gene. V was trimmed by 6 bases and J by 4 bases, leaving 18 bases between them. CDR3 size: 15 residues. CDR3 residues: CASSKNRVVIETQYF. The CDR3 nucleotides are TGTGCCAGCAGTAAGAACAGGGTGGTCATAGAGACCCAGTACTTC.

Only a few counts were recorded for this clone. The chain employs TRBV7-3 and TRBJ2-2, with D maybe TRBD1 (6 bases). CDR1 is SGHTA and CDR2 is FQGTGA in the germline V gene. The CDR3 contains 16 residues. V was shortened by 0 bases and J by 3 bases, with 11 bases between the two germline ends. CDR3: CASSLTLTGYTGELFF. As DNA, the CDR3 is TGTGCCAGCAGCTTAACGTTAACAGGGTACACCGGGGAGCTGTTTTTT. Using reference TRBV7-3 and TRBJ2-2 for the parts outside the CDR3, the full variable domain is GAGVSQTPSNKVTEKGKYVELRCDPISGHTALYWYRQSLGQGPEFLIYFQGTGAADDSGLPNDRFFAVRPEGSVSTLKIQRTERGDSAVYLCASSLTLTGYTGELFFGEGSRLTVL.

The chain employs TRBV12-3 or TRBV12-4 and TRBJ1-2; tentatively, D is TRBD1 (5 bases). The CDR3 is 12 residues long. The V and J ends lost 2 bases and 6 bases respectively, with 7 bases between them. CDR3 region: CASSLLGDGYTF. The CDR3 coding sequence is TGTGCCAGCAGTTTATTAGGGGATGGCTACACCTTC.

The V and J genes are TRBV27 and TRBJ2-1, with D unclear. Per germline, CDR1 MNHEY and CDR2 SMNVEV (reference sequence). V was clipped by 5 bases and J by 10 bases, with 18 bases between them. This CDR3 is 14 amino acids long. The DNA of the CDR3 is TGTGCCAGCAGTACCTTACTTAAAATTCGGGAGCAGTTCTTC. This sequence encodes CASSTLLKIREQFF.

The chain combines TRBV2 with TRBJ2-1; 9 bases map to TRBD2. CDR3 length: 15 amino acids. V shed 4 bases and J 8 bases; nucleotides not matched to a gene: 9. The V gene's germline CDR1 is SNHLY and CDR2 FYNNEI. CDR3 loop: CASSAAGGPGDEQFF. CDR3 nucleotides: TGTGCCAGCAGTGCGGCGGGAGGGCCGGGGGATGAGCAGTTCTTC.

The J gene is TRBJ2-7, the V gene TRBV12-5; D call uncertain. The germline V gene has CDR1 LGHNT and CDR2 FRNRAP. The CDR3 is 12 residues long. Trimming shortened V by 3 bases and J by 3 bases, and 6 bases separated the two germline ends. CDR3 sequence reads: CASGFGRYEQYF. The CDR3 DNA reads TGTGCTAGTGGTTTCGGTCGCTACGAGCAGTACTTC.

This CDR3 reads CASSGGGALTDTQYF. CDR3 DNA sequence: TGCGCCAGCAGTGGAGGCGGGGCTCTTACAGATACGCAGTATTTT. The chain links TRBV10-1 to TRBJ2-3, with a possible D match to TRBD2 (6 bases). Germline V CDR1 and CDR2: WNHNN, SYGVQD (reference sequence). Trimming pared 4 bases from V and 3 bases from J, leaving 14 bases between. This CDR3 comprises 15 residues.

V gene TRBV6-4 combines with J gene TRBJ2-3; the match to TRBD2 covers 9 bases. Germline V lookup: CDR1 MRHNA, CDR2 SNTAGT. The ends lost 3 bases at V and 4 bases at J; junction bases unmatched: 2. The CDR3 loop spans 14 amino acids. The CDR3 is CASSEGGGADTQYF. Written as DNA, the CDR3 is TGTGCCAGCAGTGAGGGCGGGGGGGCAGATACGCAGTATTTT.

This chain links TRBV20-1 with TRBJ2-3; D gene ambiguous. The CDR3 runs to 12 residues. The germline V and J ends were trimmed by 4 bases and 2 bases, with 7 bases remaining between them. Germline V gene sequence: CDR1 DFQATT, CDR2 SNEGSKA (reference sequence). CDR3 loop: CSAIDNTDTQYF. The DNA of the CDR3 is TGCAGTGCTATTGACAACACAGATACGCAGTATTTT.

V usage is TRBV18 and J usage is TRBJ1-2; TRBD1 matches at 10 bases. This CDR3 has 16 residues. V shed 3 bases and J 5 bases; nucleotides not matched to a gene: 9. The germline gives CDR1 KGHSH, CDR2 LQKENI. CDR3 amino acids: CASSPDRGDIWYGYTF. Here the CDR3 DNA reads TGTGCCAGCTCACCGGACAGGGGGGATATATGGTATGGCTACACCTTC.

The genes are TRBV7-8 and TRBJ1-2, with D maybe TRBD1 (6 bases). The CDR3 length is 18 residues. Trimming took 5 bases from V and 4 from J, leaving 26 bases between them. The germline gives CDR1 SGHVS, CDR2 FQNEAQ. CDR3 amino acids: CASSRDRTAQTTFYGYTF. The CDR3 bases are TGTGCCAGCAGCAGAGACAGGACAGCCCAAACAACCTTCTATGGCTACACCTTC.

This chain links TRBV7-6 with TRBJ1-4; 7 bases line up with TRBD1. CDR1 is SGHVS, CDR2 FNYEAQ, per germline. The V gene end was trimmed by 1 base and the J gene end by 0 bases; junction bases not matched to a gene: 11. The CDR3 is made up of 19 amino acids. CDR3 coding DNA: TGTGCCAGCAGCTTAGAGGACAGGTGGGTCCCTGCAACTAATGAAAAACTGTTTTTT. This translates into CASSLEDRWVPATNEKLFF.

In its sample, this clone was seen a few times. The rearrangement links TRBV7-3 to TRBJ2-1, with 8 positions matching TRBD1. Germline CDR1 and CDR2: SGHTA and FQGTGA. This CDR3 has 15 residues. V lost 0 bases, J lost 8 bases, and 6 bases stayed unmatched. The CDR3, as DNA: TGTGCCAGCAGCTTAACGTCAGGGGGCGAGGATGAGCAGTTCTTC. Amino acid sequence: CASSLTSGGEDEQFF.

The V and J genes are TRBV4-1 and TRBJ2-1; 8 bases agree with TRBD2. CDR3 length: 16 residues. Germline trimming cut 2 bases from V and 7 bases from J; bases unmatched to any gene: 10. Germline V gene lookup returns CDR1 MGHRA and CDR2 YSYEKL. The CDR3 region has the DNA TGCGCCAGCAGCCAATCCACTAGCGGAAAATTGAATGAGCAGTTCTTC. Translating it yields CASSQSTSGKLNEQFF.

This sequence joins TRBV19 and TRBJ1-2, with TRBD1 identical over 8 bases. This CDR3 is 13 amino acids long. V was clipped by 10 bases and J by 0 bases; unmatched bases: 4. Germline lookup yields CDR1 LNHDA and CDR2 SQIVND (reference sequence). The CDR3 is CATRQGTNYGYTF. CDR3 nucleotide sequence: TGTGCCACAAGACAGGGGACTAACTATGGCTACACCTTC. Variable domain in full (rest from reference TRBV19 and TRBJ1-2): DGGITQSPKYLFRKEGQNVTLSCEQNLNHDAMYWYRQDPGQGLRLIYYSQIVNDFQKGDIAEGYSVSREKKESFPLTVTSAQKNPTAFYLCATRQGTNYGYTFGSGTRLTVV.

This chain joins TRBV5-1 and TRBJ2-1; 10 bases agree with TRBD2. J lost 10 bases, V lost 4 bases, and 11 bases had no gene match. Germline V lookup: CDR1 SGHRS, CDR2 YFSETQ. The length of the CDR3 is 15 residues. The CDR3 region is CASSQNPTSGIEQFF. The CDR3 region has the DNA TGCGCCAGCAGCCAAAACCCTACTAGCGGGATAGAGCAGTTCTTC.

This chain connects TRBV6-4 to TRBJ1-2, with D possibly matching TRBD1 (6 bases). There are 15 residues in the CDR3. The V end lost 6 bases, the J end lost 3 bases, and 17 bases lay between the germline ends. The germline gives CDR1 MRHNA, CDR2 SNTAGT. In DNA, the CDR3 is TGTGCCAGCAGGACCGAGGACAGCTCTTACTATGGCTACACCTTC. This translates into CASRTEDSSYYGYTF.

CDR3 sequence: CASSVVSGGGQFF. CDR3 coding DNA: TGTGCCAGCAGCGTAGTGAGCGGGGGCGGGCAGTTCTTC. The genes are TRBV9 and TRBJ2-1, with TRBD2 identical over 8 bases. The CDR3 contains 13 residues. The germline gives CDR1 SGDLS, CDR2 YYNGEE. With V trimmed by 0 bases and J by 12 bases, 5 bases remained unmatched.